This entry features one TCR beta chain sequence. Its target is unknown. J was trimmed by 10 bases and V by 0 bases; bases with no gene match: 6. Germline CDR1 is PRHDT and CDR2 is FYEKMQ (reference sequence). The CDR3 spans 15 residues. Amplification used 60 Vbeta primers and 13 Jbeta primers. Sequencing was performed with immunoSEQ multiplex PCR; in TCRdb, only in-frame clones are kept and a portion is missing. The sample has 84,000 or so clones; about 77% are singletons. This specimen comes from a study of cytomegalovirus exposure and HLA in healthy donors. Regarding the study as a whole: With further analysis later on, most CMV-associated TCR beta chains appeared HLA-restricted. CMV antigen specificity of three CMV-associated chains was confirmed in vitro. V- and J-gene trimming in TCR beta was tied to a missense DCLRE1C variant by an analysis performed later. Most TCR sequences proved rare, with some public TCRs found in many donors.

Sequenced sample: PBMCs. The TCR comes from a man in his fifties or sixties in good health and CMV-seronegative. The chain joins TRBV13 to TRBJ2-1; 10 bases line up with TRBD2. CDR3 nucleotide sequence: TGTGCCAGCAGCTTAGGTAGCGGGGGGCGGGAGGAGCAGTTCTTC. It is translated as CASSLGSGGREEQFF.